This T cell receptor beta chain was profiled in a study of siplizumab effects on memory and regulatory T cells. In a few donor pairs, unstimulated naive, memory, effector memory and TEMRA subsets were sequenced. Whole-study findings and limits: Naive or memory phenotype was unassignable for roughly 80-95% of proliferating CD4+ or CD8+ clones.

A note on this clone: Its target is not known.

V lost 0 bases to trimming and J lost 2 bases, with 12 bases between them. This CDR3 is 16 amino acids long. CDR1 and CDR2 (germline): SGHTA, FQGTGA. About 91,000 TCR templates were measured in each sample. Measured with immunoSEQ multiplex PCR; TCRdb has only the in-frame clones, and not every one. The sample consists of some 100,000 clones, approximately 97% of them appearing once. The receptor comes from a human donor in good health. This chain uses TRBV7-3 with TRBJ2-3, with a possible D match to TRBD1 (7 bases). Sequencing used naive CD4+ T cells sorted from blood. CDR3 in DNA: TGTGCCAGCAGCTTAACGGCGGGACAGACCACAGATACGCAGTATTTT. Amino acids: CASSLTAGQTTDTQYF.